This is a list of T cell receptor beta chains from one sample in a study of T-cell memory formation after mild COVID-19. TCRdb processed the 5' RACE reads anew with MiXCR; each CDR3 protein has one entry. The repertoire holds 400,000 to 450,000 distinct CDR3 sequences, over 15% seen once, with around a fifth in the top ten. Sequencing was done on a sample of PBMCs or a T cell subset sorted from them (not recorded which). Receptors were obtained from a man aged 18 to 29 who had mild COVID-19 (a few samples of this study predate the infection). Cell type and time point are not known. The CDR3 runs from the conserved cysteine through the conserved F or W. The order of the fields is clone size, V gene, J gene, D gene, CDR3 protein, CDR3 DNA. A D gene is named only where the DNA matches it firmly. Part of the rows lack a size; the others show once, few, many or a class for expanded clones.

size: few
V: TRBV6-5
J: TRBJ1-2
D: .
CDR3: CATRGGVYGYTF
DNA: TGTGCTACCCGGGGAGGGGTCTATGGCTACACCTTC

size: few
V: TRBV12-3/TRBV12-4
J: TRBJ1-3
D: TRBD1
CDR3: CASKEQGAFYSGNTIYF
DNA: TGTGCCAGCAAGGAACAGGGGGCCTTCTACTCTGGAAACACCATATATTTT

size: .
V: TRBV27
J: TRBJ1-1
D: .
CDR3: CASSLVPYIMGTFF
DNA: TGTGCCAGCAGTTTGGTCCCGTACATTATGGGGACTTTCTTT

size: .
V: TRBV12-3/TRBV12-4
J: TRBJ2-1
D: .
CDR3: CASSFLGVNEKFF
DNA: TGTGCCAGCAGTTTCCTGGGCGTAAATGAGAAGTTCTTC

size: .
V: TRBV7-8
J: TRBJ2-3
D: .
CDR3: CASSPIADTQYF
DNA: TGTGCCAGCAGCCCAATCGCAGATACGCAGTATTTT

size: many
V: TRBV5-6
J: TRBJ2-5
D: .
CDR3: CASSLRAGTETQYF
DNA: TGTGCCAGCAGCTTGAGGGCCGGAACAGAGACCCAGTACTTC

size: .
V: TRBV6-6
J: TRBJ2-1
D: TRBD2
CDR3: CASALTSGGSHEQFF
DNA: TGTGCCAGCGCCCTTACTAGCGGGGGGTCTCATGAGCAGTTCTTC

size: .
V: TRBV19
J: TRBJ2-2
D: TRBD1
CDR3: CASSYRDSATGELFF
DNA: TGTGCCAGTAGTTATCGGGACAGTGCAACCGGGGAGCTGTTTTTT

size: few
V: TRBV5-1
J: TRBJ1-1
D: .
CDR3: CASSPLGGVTEAFF
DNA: TGCGCCAGCAGCCCTCTGGGGGGGGTGACTGAAGCTTTCTTT

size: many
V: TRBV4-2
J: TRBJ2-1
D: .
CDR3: CASSQENGGQYNEQFF
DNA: TGTGCCAGCAGCCAAGAGAATGGGGGGCAGTACAATGAGCAGTTCTTC